This T cell receptor (beta chain) is from a study of kidney transplant recipient with SARS-CoV-2 infection (dated by TCRdb to the early 2020s). This clonotype was counted a few times. Its antigen has not been determined. No much larger clone exists at a distance of one base, and base qualities are not known. Reads for this sample came from an Illumina MiSeq. Profiling of the peripheral T cell repertoire was carried out for human TCRbeta genes. Turning to the authors' computational methods: Beta-binomial modelling was applied to test for differential clonotype abundance so that variability over time was accounted for. Expanded clonotypes were checked against the ImmuneCODE reference database of SARS-CoV-2-associated TCRs and mapped to regions of the viral genome. Additional repertoire analyses examined TRBV gene usage, CDR3 length, CDR3 amino acid overlap between time points, distributions of clonotype abundance, and Jaccard similarity. The public reads were quality trimmed at Q25 with fastp and then assembled into clones with MiXCR by TCRdb, keeping productive beta chains. Each entry merges the rows of one CDR3 protein and shows their most common DNA and genes. The V and J calls were determined by TCRdb, not by the authors. A total of 200,000 to 300,000 distinct CDR3 sequences appear in this sample, less than 35% of them only once. Of the sample, 7% to 8% falls within the top ten clones.

Explained via the paper, the time point label denotes: pre-pandemic baseline sample and day 111 after first positive SARS-CoV-2 test. Specimen: a blood sample, collected at baseline and on day 111 from a kidney transplant recipient. This receptor was obtained from a male patient between 25 and 40 years old who had COVID-19 and was a kidney transplant recipient. Some T cells may be donor cells from the graft after a transplant.

The nucleotide sequence is TGTGCCAGCAGCCCACCGGGACTAGCGGGTTACAATGAGCAGTTCTTC. The translation is CASSPPGLAGYNEQFF. This chain joins TRBV9 to TRBJ2-1; TRBD2 aligns with 12 central bases. The CDR3, cysteine through phenylalanine, is 16 amino acids long. The only DNA kept is the CDR3, 48 bases in frame from the first base. CDR1 is given as SGDLS and CDR2 as YYNGEE, both from the germline V gene. Trimming accounts for 4 bases at V and 4 bases at J, while the number of junction bases matched to no gene is 6.